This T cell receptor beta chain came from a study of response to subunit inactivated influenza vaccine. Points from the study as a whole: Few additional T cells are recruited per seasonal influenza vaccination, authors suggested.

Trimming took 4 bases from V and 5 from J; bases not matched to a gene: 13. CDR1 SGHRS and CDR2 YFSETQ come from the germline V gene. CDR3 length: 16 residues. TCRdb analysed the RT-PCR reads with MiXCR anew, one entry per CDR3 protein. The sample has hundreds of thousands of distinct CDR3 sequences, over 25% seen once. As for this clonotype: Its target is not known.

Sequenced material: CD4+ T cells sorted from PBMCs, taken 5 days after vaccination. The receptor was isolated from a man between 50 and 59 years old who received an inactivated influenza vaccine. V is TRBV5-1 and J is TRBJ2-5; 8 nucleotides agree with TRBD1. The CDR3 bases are TGCGCCAGCAGCACACGACAGGGGTTGACAAGTGAGACCCAGTACTTC. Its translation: CASSTRQGLTSETQYF.